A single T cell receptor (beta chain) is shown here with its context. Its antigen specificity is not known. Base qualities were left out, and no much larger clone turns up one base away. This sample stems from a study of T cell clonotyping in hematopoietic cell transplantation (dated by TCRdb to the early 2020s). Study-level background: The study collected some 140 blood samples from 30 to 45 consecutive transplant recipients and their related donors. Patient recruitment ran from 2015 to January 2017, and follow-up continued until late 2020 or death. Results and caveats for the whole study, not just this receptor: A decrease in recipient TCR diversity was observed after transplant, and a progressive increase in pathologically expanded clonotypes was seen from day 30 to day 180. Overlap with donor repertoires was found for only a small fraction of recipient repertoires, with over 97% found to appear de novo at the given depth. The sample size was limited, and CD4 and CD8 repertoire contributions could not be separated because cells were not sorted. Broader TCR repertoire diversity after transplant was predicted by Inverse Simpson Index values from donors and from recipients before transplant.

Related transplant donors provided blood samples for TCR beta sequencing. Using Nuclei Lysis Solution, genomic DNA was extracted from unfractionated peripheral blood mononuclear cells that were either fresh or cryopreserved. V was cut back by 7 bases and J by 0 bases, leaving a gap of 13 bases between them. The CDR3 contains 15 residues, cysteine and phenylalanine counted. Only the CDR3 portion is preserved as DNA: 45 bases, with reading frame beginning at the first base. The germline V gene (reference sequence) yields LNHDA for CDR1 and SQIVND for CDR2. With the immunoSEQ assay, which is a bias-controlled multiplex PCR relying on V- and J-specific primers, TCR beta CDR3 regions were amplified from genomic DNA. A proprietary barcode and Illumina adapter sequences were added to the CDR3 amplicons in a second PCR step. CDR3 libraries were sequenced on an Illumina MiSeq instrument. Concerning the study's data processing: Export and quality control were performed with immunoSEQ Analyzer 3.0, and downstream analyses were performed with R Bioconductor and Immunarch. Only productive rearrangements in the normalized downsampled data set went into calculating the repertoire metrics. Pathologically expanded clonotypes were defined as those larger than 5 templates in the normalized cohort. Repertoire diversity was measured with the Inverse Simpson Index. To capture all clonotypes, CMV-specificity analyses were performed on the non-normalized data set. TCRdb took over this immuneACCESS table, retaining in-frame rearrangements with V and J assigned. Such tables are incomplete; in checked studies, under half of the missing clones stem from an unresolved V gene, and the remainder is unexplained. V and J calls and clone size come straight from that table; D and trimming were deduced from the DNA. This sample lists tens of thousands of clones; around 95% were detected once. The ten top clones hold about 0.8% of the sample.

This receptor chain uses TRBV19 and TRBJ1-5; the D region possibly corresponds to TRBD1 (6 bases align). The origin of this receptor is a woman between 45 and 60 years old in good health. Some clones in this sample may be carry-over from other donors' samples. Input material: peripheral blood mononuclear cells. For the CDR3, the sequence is CASIDRTYSNQPQHF. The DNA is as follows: TGTGCCAGTATCGACAGGACTTATAGCAATCAGCCCCAGCATTTT.